The next 25 T cell receptor beta chains were all read from a single sample in a study of blood T cell repertoires in COVID-19. Libraries were prepared by immunoSEQ multiplex PCR; TCRdb keeps only in-frame clonotypes and omits some of them. The profile shows over 200,000 clones, about 91% of them singletons. The specimen sequenced was PBMCs or T cells enriched from blood (not recorded which). The receptors shown here come from a human donor in a cohort exposed to, infected with or recovered from COVID-19 (not recorded which). The donor label of this sample is uncertain.

The table lists this clone with a count of one. The CDR3 loop is CASSDGSGANVLTF. The CDR3 DNA follows: TGCGCCAGCTCCGACGGGTCTGGGGCCAACGTCCTGACTTTC. The J gene is TRBJ2-6, the V gene TRBV5-1; unclear D gene. The V end lost 7 bases, the J end lost 1 base, and 9 bases lay between the germline ends. Looked up from germline, CDR1 is SGHRS and CDR2 is YFSETQ. CDR3 size: 14 residues.

The chain joins TRBV10-3 to TRBJ2-1; a weak D match, TRBD1 (5 bases). CDR1 is ENHRY, CDR2 SYGVKD, per germline. Trimming stripped 6 bases from V and 5 bases from J, with 8 bases between. The CDR3 loop spans 12 amino acids. As DNA, the CDR3 is TGTGCCATCAGGACAGATGACAATGAGCAGTTCTTC. Protein: CAIRTDDNEQFF.

The genes are TRBV7-9 and TRBJ1-1; 7 bases are a match to TRBD1. V was clipped by 4 bases and J by 5 bases; unmatched bases: 7. Germline CDR1 reads SEHNR; CDR2 reads FQNEAQ (reference sequence). The CDR3 spans 14 residues. The CDR3 nucleotides read TGTGCCAGCAGCTCCTACACAGGGGCTACTGAAGCTTTCTTT. Its translation is CASSSYTGATEAFF.

V usage is TRBV21-1 and J usage is TRBJ1-5. TRBV21-1 is listed as a pseudogene. There are 15 residues in the CDR3. The CDR3, as DNA: TGTGCCAGCAGGGATCGTGAGGTTCGTAGTCAGCCCCAGCATTTT. This translates into CASRDREVRSQPQHF.

The chain recombines TRBV19 with TRBJ2-7; possible D gene TRBD1, 7 bases. V was trimmed by 5 bases and J by 3 bases, leaving 14 bases between them. Per germline, CDR1 LNHDA and CDR2 SQIVND (reference sequence). There are 14 residues in the CDR3. The CDR3 is CASSYGRGDYEQYF. The CDR3 nucleotides read TGTGCCAGTAGTTATGGCAGGGGGGACTACGAGCAGTACTTC.

V usage is TRBV30 and J usage is TRBJ1-4; D is unclear. V was cut by 0 bases and J by 3 bases, with 5 bases left in between. The V gene's germline CDR1 is GTSNPN and CDR2 SVGIG (reference sequence). The CDR3 consists of 13 residues. The CDR3 sequence is CAWSVRANEKLFF. The DNA of the CDR3 is TGTGCCTGGAGTGTACGAGCTAATGAAAAACTGTTTTTT.

CDR3 coding DNA: TGTGCCAGTAGTATAATGGCAGGGGGGAATCAGCCCCAGCATTTT. Encoded protein: CASSIMAGGNQPQHF. The genes are TRBV19 and TRBJ1-5, with TRBD1 identical over 7 bases. The junction had 5 bases not matched to a gene; V was cut back by 2 bases and J by 4 bases. Per germline, CDR1 LNHDA and CDR2 SQIVND (reference sequence). The CDR3 runs to 15 residues.

This sequence joins TRBV6-4 and TRBJ2-2, with a possible D match to TRBD2 (6 bases). V was trimmed by 8 bases and J by 3 bases, leaving 10 bases between them. Germline V gives CDR1 MRHNA, CDR2 SNTAGT. This CDR3 spans 13 amino acids. CDR3 sequence: CASGSGYTGELFF. CDR3 DNA sequence: TGTGCCAGCGGGAGCGGGTACACCGGGGAGCTGTTTTTT.

In DNA, the CDR3 is TGTGCCAGCAGCGTAGCGGTGAACACTGAAGCTTTCTTT. This translates into CASSVAVNTEAFF. The rearrangement uses TRBV9 and TRBJ1-1, with D unresolved. Germline V gene sequence: CDR1 SGDLS, CDR2 YYNGEE. This CDR3 contains 13 residues. Trimming stripped 0 bases from V and 0 bases from J, with 3 bases between.

Written as DNA, the CDR3 is TGTGCCAGCAGTTACTCAAAAGCGGGAGCCTACGAGCAGTACTTC. It translates to CASSYSKAGAYEQYF. The V gene is TRBV6-5, the J gene TRBJ2-7; TRBD2 matches 8 bases. This CDR3 region has 15 residues. Germline V CDR1 and CDR2: MNHEY, SVGAGI. The J segment lost 2 bases and the V segment lost 0 bases, leaving 3 bases of the junction unmatched.

This chain joins TRBV2 and TRBJ2-1, with 9 nucleotides matching TRBD1. Per germline, CDR1 SNHLY and CDR2 FYNNEI. The CDR3 extends over 14 amino acids. With V trimmed by 6 bases and J by 7 bases, 7 bases remained unmatched. The CDR3 loop reads CASSPGGTGNEQFF. CDR3 coding DNA: TGTGCCAGCAGCCCAGGGGGGACAGGGAATGAGCAGTTCTTC.

The rearrangement links TRBV9 to TRBJ1-4, with a tentative D call TRBD1 (5 bases). V gave up 4 bases and J gave up 8 bases, with 15 bases separating them. The CDR3 sequence is 14 residues long. Germline assignment: CDR1 SGDLS and CDR2 YYNGEE. CDR3 protein: CASSPRLRGEKLFF. CDR3 DNA sequence: TGTGCCAGCAGCCCCCGACTTCGGGGGGAAAAACTGTTTTTT.

This clone was seen only once. The chain uses TRBV5-4 and TRBJ1-2; D perhaps matches TRBD1 (5 bases). CDR1 is SGHNT and CDR2 is YYREEE in the germline V gene (reference sequence). This CDR3 region has 14 residues. Between the trimmed V and J ends, which lost 4 bases and 2 bases, there was a span of 12 bases. CDR3 sequence (DNA): TGTGCCAGCAGCCCTGGGGCCCAGAACTATGGCTACACCTTC. It translates to CASSPGAQNYGYTF.

V gene TRBV7-6 combines with J gene TRBJ2-2; TRBD1 matches at 10 bases. With 5 bases clipped from V and 3 bases from J, the junction kept 3 bases outside the gene matches. The germline gives CDR1 SGHVS, CDR2 FNYEAQ. The CDR3 contains 15 residues. The CDR3 spells CASSRQGADTGELFF. The CDR3 DNA sequence: TGTGCCAGCAGCCGACAGGGGGCTGACACCGGGGAGCTGTTTTTT.

The chain uses TRBV30 and TRBJ1-2; perhaps TRBD1 as D (5 bases). The V gene's germline CDR1 is GTSNPN and CDR2 SVGIG (reference sequence). V was cut by 5 bases and J by 4 bases, with 11 bases left in between. The CDR3 length is 12 residues. The CDR3 sequence is CAWAPGPYGYTF. CDR3 nucleotides: TGTGCCTGGGCCCCAGGGCCCTATGGCTACACCTTC.

The CDR3 spells CAINGGYTDTQYF. The DNA of the CDR3 is TGTGCCATCAACGGGGGTTACACAGATACGCAGTATTTT. This rearrangement joins TRBV10-3 to TRBJ2-3, with D tentatively TRBD2 (6 bases). This CDR3 spans 13 amino acids. Germline CDR1 reads ENHRY; CDR2 reads SYGVKD. Trimming left V 7 bases short and J 2 bases short, with 10 bases between.

This clone has a single count. The V call is TRBV9, the J call TRBJ2-1; TRBD2 might be the D (5 bases). V was shortened by 0 bases and J by 3 bases, with 13 bases between the two germline ends. The CDR3 length is 16 residues. Germline-derived CDR1 and CDR2 are SGDLS and YYNGEE. DNA for the CDR3: TGTGCCAGCAGCGTAGGGTTGGACGGGATCTACAATGAGCAGTTCTTC. This encodes CASSVGLDGIYNEQFF.

This clone was found once. The chain links TRBV30 to TRBJ1-1; possibly TRBD1 for D (6 bases). This CDR3 is 13 amino acids long. Looked up from germline, CDR1 is GTSNPN and CDR2 is SVGIG (reference sequence). The V gene lost 2 bases and the J gene lost 11 bases, with 18 bases spanning the gap. CDR3 sequence (DNA): TGTGCCTGGAGTCCGATGACAGGTAGGACGGCTTTCTTT. Protein sequence: CAWSPMTGRTAFF.

The chain couples TRBV5-1 to TRBJ1-1; no reliable D call. Trimming took 0 bases from V and 8 from J, leaving 26 bases between them. The length of the CDR3 is 18 residues. The germline V gene encodes CDR1 SGHRS and CDR2 YFSETQ. CDR3 nucleotides: TGCGCCAGCAGCTTGGCCTCGCCCCGCAGCGGAGCTATTCGGGAAGCTTTCTTT. Translated, it gives CASSLASPRSGAIREAFF.

V usage is TRBV18 and J usage is TRBJ2-5, with TRBD2 as a possible D gene (5 bases). With 3 bases removed from V and 4 bases from J, the gap between germline ends came to 9 bases. Looked up from germline, CDR1 is KGHSH and CDR2 is LQKENI. The CDR3 runs 13 residues. The CDR3 bases are TGTGCCAGCTCACCCCCAGAGGGAGAGACCCAGTACTTC. It yields the protein CASSPPEGETQYF.

The genes are TRBV7-2 and TRBJ1-1; D remains ambiguous. Trimming took off 2 bases at V and 0 bases at J, with 10 bases between the two ends. CDR1 SGHTA and CDR2 FQGNSA come from the germline V gene. The CDR3 contains 15 residues. The CDR3 sequence: CASSLWRLLNTEAFF. CDR3 sequence (DNA): TGTGCCAGCAGCTTATGGCGGTTACTGAACACTGAAGCTTTCTTT.

This clone showed up just once. J is TRBJ2-3 and V is TRBV11-2; TRBD1 aligns across 9 bases. This CDR3 has 17 residues. Germline-derived CDR1 and CDR2 are SGHAT and FQNNGV. V gave up 1 base and J gave up 7 bases; unmatched junction bases: 12. CDR3 in amino acids: CASSLGRTGQGRYTQYF. DNA of the CDR3: TGTGCCAGCAGCTTAGGCCGGACGGGACAGGGAAGGTATACGCAGTATTTT.

The genes are TRBV9 and TRBJ2-3, with D unresolved. Germline V CDR1 and CDR2: SGDLS, YYNGEE. This CDR3 comprises 15 residues. Trimming cost V 3 bases and J 0 bases, with 11 bases left between them. DNA for the CDR3: TGTGCCAGCAGCGACGGGTTCACTAGCACAGATACGCAGTATTTT. This sequence encodes CASSDGFTSTDTQYF.

The rearrangement uses TRBV7-9 and TRBJ2-7, with 10 nucleotides matching TRBD1. The CDR3 loop spans 14 amino acids. The trim removed 2 bases at V and 7 bases at J, leaving 5 bases unmatched. Germline assignment: CDR1 SEHNR and CDR2 FQNEAQ (reference sequence). DNA of the CDR3: TGTGCCAGCAGCTTAACGACAGGGGGCGAAGAGCAGTACTTC. Translated, it gives CASSLTTGGEEQYF.

This CDR3 reads CASSDGTSGGNEQFF. The CDR3 coding sequence is TGTGCCAGCAGCGATGGGACTAGCGGGGGAAATGAGCAGTTCTTC. The V gene is TRBV7-9, the J gene TRBJ2-1, with 14 bases that match TRBD2. The CDR3 has 15 amino acids. The V gene end was trimmed by 5 bases and the J gene end by 7 bases; junction bases not matched to a gene: 4. Looked up from germline, CDR1 is SEHNR and CDR2 is FQNEAQ (reference sequence).